Sequencing of this TCR beta chain was carried out in a study of cytomegalovirus exposure and HLA in healthy donors. PCR primers comprised 60 Vbeta and 13 Jbeta primers. The protocol was immunoSEQ multiplex PCR, while the TCRdb copy is restricted to in-frame clones and leaves out a portion. This sample yields 100,000 to 120,000 clones, of which around 87% are seen a single time; about 1.8% belongs to the top ten. Germline CDR1 MNHEY, CDR2 SVGAGI. The V end lost 5 bases, the J end lost 9 bases, and 10 bases lay between the germline ends. The CDR3 has 11 amino acids. A few counts support this clone. This chain joins TRBV6-5 and TRBJ2-5; D not certain. This TCR derives from a man between 40 and 49 years old in good health and CMV-seronegative. Sequenced sample: PBMCs. CDR3 sequence (DNA): TGTGCCAGCAGTACCGAGGCCGCCCAGTACTTC. Translated: CASSTEAAQYF.